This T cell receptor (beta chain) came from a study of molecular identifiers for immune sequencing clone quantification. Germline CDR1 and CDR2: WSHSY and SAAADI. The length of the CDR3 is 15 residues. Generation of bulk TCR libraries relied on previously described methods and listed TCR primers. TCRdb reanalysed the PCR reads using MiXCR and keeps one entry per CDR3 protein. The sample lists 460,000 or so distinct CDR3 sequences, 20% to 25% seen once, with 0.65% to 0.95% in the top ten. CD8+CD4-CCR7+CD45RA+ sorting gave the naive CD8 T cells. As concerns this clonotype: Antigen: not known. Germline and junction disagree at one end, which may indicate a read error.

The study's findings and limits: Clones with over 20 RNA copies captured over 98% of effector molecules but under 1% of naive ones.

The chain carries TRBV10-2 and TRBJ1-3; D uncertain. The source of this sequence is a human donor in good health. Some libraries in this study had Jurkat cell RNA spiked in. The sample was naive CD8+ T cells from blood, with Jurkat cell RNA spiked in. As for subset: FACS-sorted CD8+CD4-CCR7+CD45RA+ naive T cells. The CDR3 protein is CASSESTRVGDTIYF. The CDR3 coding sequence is TGCGCCAGCAGTGAGTCGACGAGGGTTGGAGACACCATATATTTT.